The entry below gives a single T cell receptor (beta chain) sequence along with its context. Its antigen is currently not known. One base away there is no much larger clone; base qualities are not given. The library was generated by the immunoSEQ multiplex PCR assay. The source is immuneACCESS, and TCRdb retained only in-frame sequences with V and J called. Part of the clones is not carried over; for the studies checked, unresolved V genes explain less than half of this, and the remainder is unexplained. This sample comprises approximately 60,000 clones, approximately 88% of them detected only once. Of the sample, approximately 14% is held by the ten largest clones. V drops 4 bases and J drops 0 bases, leaving 10 bases in between. Looking up the germline V gene (reference sequence) yields CDR1 PRHDT and CDR2 FYEKMQ. Spanning cysteine to phenylalanine, the CDR3 consists of 14 amino acids. The only DNA kept is the CDR3, 42 bases in frame from the first base.

The data were obtained in a study of PD-1 blockade in mismatch repair-deficient tumors (TCRdb year 2017). Study-level background: Between late 2013 and late 2016, 80 to 90 consecutive patients with about a dozen mismatch repair-deficient cancer types, all previously treated and progressing, were enrolled in the trial. Tumor-associated T cell clones in the peripheral blood of patients responding to PD-1 blockade were tracked using deep sequencing of TCR CDR3 regions.

Mismatch repair deficiency in every enrolled patient was established by polymerase chain reaction or immunohistochemistry. TCR sequencing was carried out for a few patients who responded to pembrolizumab therapy. The phase II trial prospectively evaluated PD-1 blockade with pembrolizumab in advanced mismatch repair-deficient cancers, independent of tissue of origin. Serial peripheral blood T cell samples were collected before and at multiple times after starting PD-1 blockade. Blood sampling time points were reported as weeks after the first dose of pembrolizumab. Study-wide findings and limitations: After pembrolizumab, tumor-resident clones, which were often undetectable in blood before treatment, expanded rapidly and then contracted, generally ahead of radiologic responses.

Here the chain combines TRBV13 and TRBJ2-7, with the identity of the D gene unclear. The sequences come from peripheral blood, collected 52 weeks after starting pembrolizumab. The origin of this receptor is an adult with mismatch repair-deficient cancer. The CDR3 loop reads CASSSQTYSYEQYF. The nucleotide sequence reads as follows: TGTGCCAGCAGCTCCCAGACCTACTCCTACGAGCAGTACTTC.